Listed below are T cell receptor beta chains from one sample, sequenced in a study of T cells expressing NK-cell markers. TCRdb re-called the 5' RACE reads and gives one entry per CDR3 protein, without DNA. The listing contains roughly 430,000 distinct CDR3 sequences. The sample was blood T cells: a sorted CD56 or NKG2C T cell subset, CD4+ or CD8+ T cells, or bulk PBMC T cells (not recorded which). The receptors shown here come from a woman between 18 and 69 years old in good health. Each CDR3 is given with its conserved first and last residue.

V	J	CDR3
TRBV5-1	TRBJ1-6	CASSLIPTVNSPLHF
TRBV5-4	TRBJ2-3	CASRSNGGGEDTQYF
TRBV20-1	TRBJ2-1	CSAMTTPPGYEQFF
TRBV27	TRBJ2-4	CASSSGNIQYF
TRBV20-1	TRBJ2-5	CSATQQETQYF
TRBV6-4	TRBJ2-1	CASSDSSYNEQFF
TRBV7-9	TRBJ2-3	CASSPRTSGGDDTQYF
TRBV27	TRBJ2-6	CASGGFSGANVLTF
TRBV7-2	TRBJ2-3	CASSFGLAVVRTDTQYF
TRBV7-2	TRBJ1-1	CASSLGRMNTEAFF
TRBV4-2	TRBJ2-2	CASSLLGPDTGELFF
TRBV18	TRBJ2-5	CASSPQGPEGETQYF
TRBV4-3	TRBJ1-1	CASSQVGGGTEAFF
TRBV12-3/TRBV12-4	TRBJ2-3	CASSLTSKGDTQYF